This T cell receptor (beta chain) appears in the sequencing data of a study of blood T cell repertoires in COVID-19 (dated by TCRdb to 2020 to 2022). As for the study more broadly: Samples covering the acute and convalescent phases of COVID-19 were provided by collaborators in the United States, Italy and Spain. The prospective study material was composed of cDNA or gDNA derived from T cells, B-cell-depleted T cells, or PBMCs. Subjects who had been exposed to COVID-19, were actively infected with it, or had recovered from it provided the deeply sampled blood TCRbeta repertoires that made up the dataset. The samples were drawn from two sources: the first 160 participants of the ongoing ImmuneRACE study, and 1,254 subjects contributed by 6 global collaborators. Where available, HLA class I and class II types were obtained from metadata supplied by the sample provider rather than from assay-based typing. Nearly every sample came with metadata listing a de-identified subject ID, COVID-19 status, age in years and sex. The repertoires were released in a freely available public database intended as a resource for research on the immune response to SARS-CoV-2.

The collaborating institutions used their own protocols to collect whole blood in K2EDTA tubes. For TCRbeta analysis, collaborator samples were shipped as frozen whole blood, as isolated PBMCs, or as DNA extracted from either sample type. TCRbeta CDR3 regions were amplified from genomic DNA using the immunoSEQ Assay, a bias-controlled multiplex PCR. On the authors' methods: The number of nucleated cells in each sample was estimated by amplification of reference gene primers within the assay. To quantify the absolute abundance of each unique TCRbeta CDR3 rearrangement, sequence reads were collapsed and filtered. For each sample, productive Simpson clonality was calculated as the square root of Simpson's diversity index across productive rearrangements. TCRdb limited this immuneACCESS table to in-frame rearrangements with V and J called. A share of clones is missing; checked studies link under half to unresolved V genes, and the rest is unexplained. That table supplies the V and J calls and clone size; D and trimming were determined from the DNA. This sample has about 53,000 clones in its table, and roughly 90% of those were observed once. The ten largest clones represent around 3% of the sample.

What the research found in general, with its limitations: How much clinical and demographic metadata was included differed by source and by participant, and the metadata was provided uncurated.

Sequences MGHDK (CDR1) and SYGVNS (CDR2) are obtained from the germline V gene. Including the terminal cysteine and phenylalanine, the CDR3 comprises 13 residues. Of all the DNA, just the CDR3 is kept, 39 bases in frame from base 1. V and J are truncated by 5 bases and 6 bases respectively, leaving an intervening sequence of 13 bases. With regard to this clone: The target of this receptor is not known. No base quality information exists; no much larger clone differs at one position.

This clonotype was sampled from a human donor in a cohort sampled during active COVID-19. Sequenced material: peripheral blood. The chain employs TRBV25-1 and TRBJ1-1; no D segment can be confidently identified. The CDR3 has the sequence CASSSTLGSEAFF. The bases read TGTGCCAGCAGTTCGACACTGGGTTCTGAAGCTTTCTTT.